These 31 T cell receptor beta chains share one sample of origin, sequenced in a study of regulatory T cells in long-lasting Graves disease. Investigators prepared the TCR beta libraries by applying iRepertoire HTBI primers and Arm-PCR of CDR3 regions. Each CDR3 protein is one row after TCRdb ran MiXCR on the multiplex PCR reads. The data contain 400,000 to 500,000 distinct CDR3 sequences, 12% to 15% of them singletons. Time point meaning: newly diagnosed GD, antithyroid drugs for less than 3 months. Researchers made the TCR library from RNA that was extracted from PBMCs. This sample was shared with a second study, whose subject was T cells in Graves' hyperthyroidism and ophthalmopathy.

This specimen consisted of peripheral blood mononuclear cells (PBMCs), obtained at new diagnosis, from a patient treated with antithyroid drugs. The receptors shown here come from a woman in her forties or fifties with Graves disease.

This clonotype appeared many times. The chain carries TRBV10-2 and TRBJ2-7; 8 bases align to TRBD1. The CDR3 runs 16 residues. V was clipped by 6 bases and J by 0 bases; unmatched bases: 10. Germline CDR1 reads WSHSY; CDR2 reads SAAADI. The CDR3 sequence is CASRGTNRGDSYEQYF. The CDR3, as DNA: TGCGCCAGCAGGGGGACAAACAGGGGGGACTCCTACGAGCAGTACTTC.

This chain joins TRBV27 and TRBJ1-6, with 7 bases matching TRBD1. Per germline, CDR1 MNHEY and CDR2 SMNVEV (reference sequence). V was pared by 4 bases and J by 9 bases, with 3 bases of the junction left unmatched. The length of the CDR3 is 13 residues. CDR3 DNA sequence: TGTGCCAGCAGTTCCAGGGGGAGTTCACCCCTCCACTTT. Its protein product is CASSSRGSSPLHF.

This clonotype showed up just a few times. The chain recombines TRBV7-3 with TRBJ2-1, with 11 bases fitting TRBD2. Judging by the DNA end, TRBJ2-5 fits better; the J call may be wrong. The CDR3 length is 15 residues. The germline CDR1 and CDR2 sequences are SGHTA and FQGTGA. CDR3 sequence reads: CASSSTSGSLETQYF. Written as DNA, the CDR3 is TGTGCCAGCAGCTCCACTAGCGGGAGTCTGGAGACCCAGTACTTC.

This clonotype was counted a few times. The V gene is TRBV28, the J gene TRBJ2-7, with a possible D match to TRBD2 (7 bases). This CDR3 is built from 15 residues. Germline CDR1 reads MDHEN; CDR2 reads SYDVKM. The V and J ends lost 6 bases and 2 bases respectively, with 17 bases between them. The CDR3 sequence: CASRAPRGATYEQYF. Here the CDR3 DNA reads TGTGCCAGCAGAGCCCCCCGGGGGGCAACCTACGAGCAGTACTTC.

This clonotype was counted ten times or more. This chain joins TRBV11-2 and TRBJ2-5; 12 nucleotides align to TRBD2. The CDR3 runs 16 residues. With V trimmed by 3 bases and J by 5 bases, 7 bases remained unmatched. Germline CDR1 and CDR2: SGHAT and FQNNGV. The CDR3 reads CASSFRLAGADETQYF. The CDR3 DNA is TGTGCCAGCAGCTTCCGACTAGCGGGAGCTGATGAGACCCAGTACTTC.

The rearrangement links TRBV4-1 to TRBJ2-2; perhaps TRBD1 as D (6 bases). The CDR3 loop spans 14 amino acids. CDR1 is MGHRA and CDR2 is YSYEKL in the germline V gene. Trimming removed 3 bases from V and 7 bases from J, with 12 bases in between. The CDR3 reads CASSHTGMDGELFF. DNA for the CDR3: TGCGCCAGCAGCCATACAGGGATGGACGGGGAGCTGTTTTTT.

With respect to this clonotype: A much larger clone is a single base away; this may be a read error. The rearrangement links TRBV6-1 to TRBJ2-3, with unresolved D. V lost 8 bases and J lost 0, with 15 bases in between. The germline CDR1 and CDR2 sequences are MNHNS and SASEGT. This CDR3 spans 15 amino acids. CDR3 amino acids: CASGPTDQSTDTQYF. The CDR3 DNA reads as TGTGCCAGCGGCCCTACGGACCAAAGCACAGATACGCAGTATTTT.

This clonotype came up many times. V and J are TRBV2 and TRBJ2-3, with TRBD2 matching 7 bases. The CDR3 is made up of 16 amino acids. Germline CDR1 reads SNHLY; CDR2 reads FYNNEI. V dropped 5 bases and J dropped 4; count of bases not matched to a gene: 12. CDR3 in DNA: TGTGCCAGCAGTTGGGAGGGGCGGGAGATTGCAGATACGCAGTATTTT. Its translation: CASSWEGREIADTQYF. The entire variable domain, with the rest obtained from reference TRBV2 and TRBJ2-3, is as follows: EPEVTQTPSHQVTQMGQEVILRCVPISNHLYFYWYRQILGQKVEFLVSFYNNEISEKSEIFDDQFSVERPDGSNFTLKIRSTKLEDSAMYFCASSWEGREIADTQYFGPGTRLTVL.

V is TRBV4-1 and J is TRBJ2-6; D uncertain. This CDR3 is built from 14 residues. CDR1 is MGHRA and CDR2 is YSYEKL in the germline V gene. V dropped 1 base and J dropped 1 base, with 2 bases sitting between them. The CDR3 region has the DNA TGCGCCAGCAGCCAAGTGTCTGGGGCCAACGTCCTGACTTTC. Translating it yields CASSQVSGANVLTF.

CDR3 loop: CATSRDIGPKSHEQYF. The CDR3 DNA reads TGTGCCACCAGCAGAGATATCGGACCGAAGTCCCACGAGCAGTACTTC. The chain employs TRBV15 and TRBJ2-7; D remains unclear. The germline V and J ends were trimmed by 0 bases and 5 bases, with 17 bases remaining between them. The CDR3 length is 16 residues. Germline values: CDR1 LNHNV, CDR2 YYDKDF (reference sequence).

The chain recombines TRBV24-1 with TRBJ2-1, with D perhaps matching TRBD1 or TRBD2 (5 bases each). The germline V gene has CDR1 KGHDR and CDR2 SFDVKD. The CDR3 runs to 19 residues. The ends were cut back, 0 bases at V and 3 bases at J, with 20 bases in the middle. CDR3 protein: CATSDLAGPGTGNYNEQFF. CDR3 in DNA: TGTGCCACCAGTGATTTGGCAGGGCCCGGAACGGGAAACTACAATGAGCAGTTCTTC.

This clonotype was recorded many times. V gene TRBV7-9 combines with J gene TRBJ2-1, with 10 bases lining up with TRBD2. The CDR3 extends over 15 amino acids. Looked up from germline, CDR1 is SEHNR and CDR2 is FQNEAQ (reference sequence). V dropped 2 bases and J dropped 9; count of bases not matched to a gene: 7. The CDR3 reads CASSLTASGSGEQFF. The CDR3 DNA follows: TGTGCCAGCAGCTTAACGGCTAGCGGGAGCGGTGAGCAGTTCTTC.

On this clonotype itself: This may be a read error: a much more frequent sequence differs by one nucleotide. J is TRBJ2-1 and V is TRBV27, with D possibly matching TRBD2 (6 bases). The CDR3 consists of 13 residues. Germline values: CDR1 MNHEY, CDR2 SMNVEV (reference sequence). The CDR3 nucleotides read TGTGCCAGCCCTAGCGCTACCTACAATGAGCAGTCCTTC. Protein product: CASPSATYNEQSF.

The CDR3 nucleotides are TGTGCCAGTAGTATAGATCCCGGACTAGCGGGAGAGACCCAGTACTTC. Protein sequence: CASSIDPGLAGETQYF. The genes are TRBV19 and TRBJ2-5, with TRBD2 identical over 11 bases. Germline V gene lookup returns CDR1 LNHDA and CDR2 SQIVND (reference sequence). The CDR3 is 16 residues long. V lost 0 bases to trimming and J lost 4 bases; unmatched junction nucleotides: 4.

The J gene is TRBJ2-7, the V gene TRBV12-3 or TRBV12-4; 8 bases map to TRBD2. The CDR3 runs to 14 residues. Germline trimming cut 4 bases from V and 3 bases from J; bases unmatched to any gene: 5. Written as DNA, the CDR3 is TGTGCCAGCAGTTCGGGACTAGGGAGCTACGAGCAGTACTTC. This gives the protein CASSSGLGSYEQYF.

This CDR3 is CASSETGGSTDTQYF. Here the CDR3 DNA reads TGTGCCAGCAGCGAGACCGGGGGTAGCACAGATACGCAGTATTTT. The V gene is TRBV9, the J gene TRBJ2-3; the D gene is possibly TRBD2 (6 bases). The CDR3 is made up of 15 amino acids. The ends were cut back, 3 bases at V and 0 bases at J, with 11 bases in the middle. Looked up from germline, CDR1 is SGDLS and CDR2 is YYNGEE.

For this clonotype: The junction differs from germline at one of its ends, possibly a read error. This chain connects TRBV5-5 to TRBJ2-7, with unresolved D. CDR3 length: 15 residues. Germline V gene sequence: CDR1 SGHKS, CDR2 YYEKEE (reference sequence). CDR3: CASSQEDSGSYEQYF. CDR3 nucleotide sequence: TGCGCCAGCAGCCAAGAAGACTCCGGCTCCTACGAGCAGTACTTC.

The V gene is TRBV7-2, the J gene TRBJ2-1; D unresolved. Germline values: CDR1 SGHTA, CDR2 FQGNSA. The CDR3 has 12 amino acids. V lost 5 bases, J lost 11 bases, and 13 bases lay in between. CDR3 residues: CASSRDLAKQFF. The CDR3 nucleotides are TGTGCCAGCAGCCGAGACCTGGCAAAGCAGTTCTTC.

The rearrangement joins TRBV20-1 to TRBJ2-1; D gene ambiguous. The CDR3 extends over 9 amino acids. V was trimmed by 4 bases and J by 15 bases, leaving 10 bases between them. CDR1 is DFQATT and CDR2 is SNEGSKA in the germline V gene (reference sequence). In DNA form, the CDR3 reads TGCAGTGCTACGACTCCTGGGTTCTTC. Translating it yields CSATTPGFF.

Turning to this clonotype: This may arise from a read error, as a much more abundant clone is one base away. The chain combines TRBV5-1 with TRBJ2-1; 8 bases fit TRBD2. This CDR3 comprises 15 residues. Germline V CDR1 and CDR2: SGHRS, YFSETQ. CDR3 DNA sequence: TGCGCCGGCAGCCGAGTACTAGCGGAACTCAATGAGCAGTTCTTC. This encodes CAGSRVLAELNEQFF.

For this clonotype: Since a much larger clone is just one base distant, this may be a read error. The chain links TRBV3-1 to TRBJ1-4; D not resolved. CDR1 is LGHDT and CDR2 is YNNKEL in the germline V gene (reference sequence). V shed 2 bases and J shed 11 bases, with 6 bases lying between them. The CDR3 has 11 residues. CDR3 in amino acids: CASSQSGKLFF. The CDR3 region has the DNA TGTGCCAGCAGCCAATCCGGGAAACTGTTTTTT.

This clonotype has a count of ten or more. The CDR3 sequence: CASSSSFFDTQYF. In DNA form, the CDR3 reads TGTGCCAGCAGCTCATCTTTTTTTGATACGCAGTATTTT. The chain combines TRBV7-3 with TRBJ2-3; D call uncertain. Germline V gene data show CDR1 as SGHTA and CDR2 as FQGTGA. Trimming removed 4 bases from V and 6 bases from J, with 11 bases in between. The CDR3 contains 13 residues.

This clonotype appeared a single time. This chain uses TRBV19 with TRBJ2-5; D uncertain. V lost 6 bases and J lost 6, with 11 bases in between. The CDR3 loop spans 12 amino acids. Germline lookup yields CDR1 LNHDA and CDR2 SQIVND (reference sequence). The CDR3 sequence is CASSDFTQTQYF. CDR3 coding DNA: TGTGCCAGTAGCGACTTCACCCAGACCCAGTACTTC. Looking up the rest from reference TRBV19 and TRBJ2-5 gives the full variable domain: DGGITQSPKYLFRKEGQNVTLSCEQNLNHDAMYWYRQDPGQGLRLIYYSQIVNDFQKGDIAEGYSVSREKKESFPLTVTSAQKNPTAFYLCASSDFTQTQYFGPGTRLLVL.

This clonotype was seen ten or more times. The chain has TRBV10-3 and TRBJ2-3, with 11 bases that match TRBD2. The CDR3 has 14 residues. Germline V gene data show CDR1 as ENHRY and CDR2 as SYGVKD. V lost 10 bases and J lost 3; bases outside the gene matches: 6. This chain's CDR3 is CATTSGRETDTQYF. The CDR3 DNA reads as TGTGCCACAACTAGCGGGAGAGAGACAGATACGCAGTATTTT.

This clonotype has ten or more counts. The chain has TRBV14 and TRBJ2-7; TRBD1 aligns across 8 bases. Germline V gene data show CDR1 as SGHDN and CDR2 as FVKESK. The CDR3 covers 14 residues. Trimming removed 4 bases from V and 2 bases from J; junction bases left unmatched: 4. The CDR3 loop is CASSLGQVTYEQYF. The CDR3 DNA is TGTGCCAGCAGCCTGGGACAGGTGACCTACGAGCAGTACTTC.

V usage is TRBV5-4 and J usage is TRBJ2-3, with 7 bases that match TRBD2. With V trimmed by 2 bases and J by 2 bases, 5 bases remained unmatched. The CDR3 is made up of 15 amino acids. Germline V gives CDR1 SGHNT, CDR2 YYREEE (reference sequence). The CDR3 reads CASSLAGRHTDTQYF. CDR3 bases: TGTGCCAGCAGCTTAGCGGGACGGCACACAGATACGCAGTATTTT.

This clonotype was picked up many times. The V call is TRBV20-1, the J call TRBJ1-1, with 11 bases that match TRBD1. The CDR3 extends over 16 amino acids. V dropped 5 bases and J dropped 3; count of bases not matched to a gene: 11. Germline CDR1 is DFQATT and CDR2 is SNEGSKA (reference sequence). CDR3 residues: CSAPRTGGLKDTEAFF. Here the CDR3 DNA reads TGCAGTGCTCCCCGGACAGGGGGCCTAAAGGACACTGAAGCTTTCTTT.

The chain uses TRBV18 and TRBJ2-1; tentatively, D is TRBD1 (6 bases). Germline V gene sequence: CDR1 KGHSH, CDR2 LQKENI. The germline V and J ends were trimmed by 1 base and 4 bases, with 11 bases remaining between them. The CDR3 extends over 15 amino acids. CDR3 bases: TGTGCCAGCTCACCACGACAGGCACTTTACAATGAGCAGTTCTTC. It codes for CASSPRQALYNEQFF. The whole variable domain, filled in from reference TRBV18 and TRBJ2-1, reads NAGVMQNPRHLVRRRGQEARLRCSPMKGHSHVYWYRQLPEEGLKFMVYLQKENIIDESGMPKERFSAEFPKEGPSILRIQQVVRGDSAAYFCASSPRQALYNEQFFGPGTRLTVL.

This clonotype was counted ten times or more. The rearrangement joins TRBV28 to TRBJ2-7; D unresolved. CDR3 size: 14 residues. From germline, CDR1 is MDHEN and CDR2 SYDVKM. V gave up 3 bases and J gave up 1 base, with 10 bases separating them. The CDR3 sequence is CASSFQFLSYEQYF. CDR3 nucleotides: TGTGCCAGCAGTTTTCAGTTCTTGTCCTACGAGCAGTACTTC.

This clonotype was seen repeatedly, ten times or more. The chain joins TRBV29-1 to TRBJ2-1; D ambiguous. V lost 6 bases and J 7 bases, leaving 13 bases between the germline ends. The CDR3 consists of 12 residues. Germline V gene sequence: CDR1 SQVTM, CDR2 ANQGSEA. CDR3 nucleotide sequence: TGCAGCGTACGGCCCCACAAAAATGAGCAGTTCTTC. This gives the protein CSVRPHKNEQFF.

This clonotype was observed a handful of times. This chain links TRBV2 with TRBJ2-1, with 9 bases aligning to TRBD1. Per the germline V gene, CDR1 is SNHLY and CDR2 is FYNNEI. Unmatched junction bases numbered 5, after V lost 6 bases and J lost 8 bases. This CDR3 comprises 13 residues. Written as DNA, the CDR3 is TGTGCCAGCAGCGGACAGGGGAGGGATGAGCAGTTCTTC. The encoded protein is CASSGQGRDEQFF.